This T cell receptor (beta chain) was observed in a study of blood T cell repertoires in COVID-19. Study overall: In each case, the material was cDNA or gDNA derived from T cells, B-cell-depleted T cells, or PBMCs.

CDR1 is SGHRS and CDR2 is YFSETQ in the germline V gene. The ends were cut back, 0 bases at V and 4 bases at J, with 10 bases in the middle. The CDR3 sequence is 14 residues long. Participants, about 18 to 95 years old, spanned about two dozen US areas. Original processing notes: Reference gene primer amplification gave estimated nucleated cell counts. Sequencing used immunoSEQ multiplex PCR; TCRdb keeps in-frame clones, though not all of them. The DNA was the basis for D and trimming; V, J and clone size are from that table. The table has roughly 340,000 clones, around 91% seen once. This receptor was obtained from a young man who had recovered from COVID-19. V gene TRBV5-1 combines with J gene TRBJ1-1; no clear D. Sequenced sample: PBMCs or T cells enriched from blood (not recorded which). The CDR3 loop is CASSLGWEGTEAFF. CDR3 coding DNA: TGCGCCAGCAGCTTGGGGTGGGAGGGCACTGAAGCTTTCTTT.